The subject of this entry is one TCR beta chain. The source of the sample is a study of T-cell reconstitution after alpha-beta-depleted transplantation in children. This sample's TCRbeta library carried unique molecular identifier barcodes. A single record per CDR3 protein comes from TCRdb applying MiXCR to the PCR reads. The sample comprises some 500,000 distinct CDR3 sequences, approximately 16% of which are singletons, and 3.3% rests with the top ten. The CDR3 sequence is 13 residues long. Germline V gene sequence: CDR1 KGHSH, CDR2 LQKENI. The V end was cut by 3 bases, the J end by 10 bases, with 13 bases between.

The receptor was derived from a human donor who donated a stem cell graft to a child with acute lymphoblastic leukemia. Source: PBMCs from the stem cell graft donor, taken from the stem cell graft. The chain recombines TRBV18 with TRBJ2-1; D is perhaps TRBD2 (6 bases). The CDR3 nucleotides read TGTGCCAGCTCACCGGGGCGGGACCGCGAGCAGTTCTTC. Translating gives CASSPGRDREQFF. The full variable domain, completed using reference TRBV18 and TRBJ2-1, is NAGVMQNPRHLVRRRGQEARLRCSPMKGHSHVYWYRQLPEEGLKFMVYLQKENIIDESGMPKERFSAEFPKEGPSILRIQQVVRGDSAAYFCASSPGRDREQFFGPGTRLTVL.